The present T cell receptor beta chain was sequenced within a study of neurological immune-mediated disorders. Study results and caveats: The multiple sclerosis repertoire cluster was not associated with any clinical or MRI feature, with the authors stating that larger cohorts are needed.

Germline lookup yields CDR1 LGHDT and CDR2 YNNKEL (reference sequence). The ends were cut back, 9 bases at V and 6 bases at J, with 15 bases in the middle. The CDR3 consists of 12 residues. TCRdb fed the 5' RACE reads into MiXCR, producing one record per CDR3 protein. Among roughly 66,000 distinct CDR3 sequences, approximately 5% were seen once, and the ten largest hold 2.2%. This clonotype was picked up many times. The target antigen is unknown. Stored at -80 C, 2 million PBMCs were the source of the unsorted libraries. The chain carries TRBV3-1 and TRBJ2-7; possibly TRBD2 for D (6 bases). This clonotype originated in a woman aged 70-85 years with multiple sclerosis. The source material was PBMCs. CDR3 nucleotide sequence: TGTGCCAGTTTTGGGACTTCTGGCGAGCAGTACTTC. This codes for CASFGTSGEQYF.